These T cell receptor beta chains were read from a single sample in a study of cytomegalovirus exposure and HLA in healthy donors. Assay used: immunoSEQ multiplex PCR; TCRdb lists only in-frame clones, some missing. The sample lists some 150,000 clones, roughly 84% seen once, with under 2% in the top ten. What was sequenced was PBMCs. The receptors derive from a woman under 30 in good health and CMV-seronegative. CDR3s include the opening cysteine and the closing phenylalanine or tryptophan. Each record gives: clone size, V gene, J gene, D gene, CDR3 DNA, CDR3 protein. A D gene is named only where the DNA matches it firmly. Size values are once, few and many counts, or a class for expanded clones, and some rows have none.

>few|TRBV5-1|TRBJ1-2|.
TGCGCCAGCAGCTGGGATGGGGCCAGCAGGGGTTATGAGAATGGCTACACCTTC
CASSWDGASRGYENGYTF
>once|TRBV11-2|TRBJ1-4|.
TGTGCCAGCAGCCCCCGGCCTCGGAGGGGTGAAAAACTGTTTTTT
CASSPRPRRGEKLFF
>.|TRBV18|TRBJ2-7|TRBD1
TGTGCCAGCTCACGCCAAACGAACGGACAGGATGGATCCTACTTC
CASSRQTNGQDGSYF
>.|TRBV7-9|TRBJ1-1|.
TGTGCCAGCAGCCTAACGGTGAACACTGAAGCTTTCTTT
CASSLTVNTEAFF
>.|TRBV19|TRBJ1-4|.
TGTGCCAGTAGTAAGGGAGGCCGACTGTTTTTT
CASSKGGRLFF
>.|TRBV20-1|TRBJ2-5|.
TGCAGCGGGGGGAGGGGGGAGACCCAGTACTTC
CSGGRGETQYF
>.|TRBV7-8|TRBJ1-5|TRBD1
TGTGCCAGCAGCGGACAGGTAAGGGGCCTAGATCAGCCCCAGCATTTT
CASSGQVRGLDQPQHF
>.|TRBV19|TRBJ2-4|TRBD1
TGTGCCCTTGCGCAGGTAATGGGGACAGGGAGTCTAGCCAAAAACATTCAGTACTTC
CALAQVMGTGSLAKNIQYF
>.|TRBV6-1|TRBJ2-3|TRBD2
TGTGCCAGCAGTGAGGGTGGTAGCGGGGCTAGCACAGATACGCAGTATTTT
CASSEGGSGASTDTQYF
>once|TRBV4-1|TRBJ1-1|.
TGCGCCAGCAGCCAAGATGGGGGGGGGAAAACTGAAGCTTTCTTT
CASSQDGGGKTEAFF
>.|TRBV5-6|TRBJ1-4|TRBD1
TGTGCCAGCTCGAGACAGGGGGCGATCCTCTGGGAAAAACTGTTTTTT
CASSRQGAILWEKLFF
>.|TRBV19|TRBJ1-3|.
TGTGCCAGTTGGACGGGGACTACCGCAAGAAGGCTAAACACCATATATTTT
CASWTGTTARRLNTIYF
>.|TRBV28|TRBJ2-7|TRBD2
TGTGCCAGCTCAAGACTAATGGGGCTAGCGGGGGAGCGCTCCTACGAGCAGTACTTC
CASSRLMGLAGERSYEQYF
>.|TRBV5-1|TRBJ2-7|TRBD2
TGCGCCAGCAGCTGGACTAGCGGCGACCCCTACGAGCAGTACTTC
CASSWTSGDPYEQYF
>.|TRBV5-4|TRBJ2-1|TRBD2
TGTGCCAGCAGGGGACTAGCGGGGGCCTACAATGAGCAGTTCTTC
CASRGLAGAYNEQFF
>once|TRBV30|TRBJ2-7|.
TGTGCCTGGAAGAGGGGAGGTTTCTCCTACGAGCAGTACTTC
CAWKRGGFSYEQYF
>.|TRBV5-6|TRBJ2-2|.
TGTGCCAGCAGCCCAAAGAACACCGGGGAGCTGTTTTTT
CASSPKNTGELFF
>.|TRBV19|TRBJ1-5|.
TGTGCCAGTAGTCAGGGGAATCAGCCCCAGCATTTT
CASSQGNQPQHF
>.|TRBV19|TRBJ2-7|.
TGTGCCAGTAGTATGTTGCAGGGTGAGCAGTACTTC
CASSMLQGEQYF
>few|TRBV4-1|TRBJ2-5|TRBD2
TGCGCCAGCAGCCAAGAAAGGCGGGGGGGCCGAGGGACCCAGTACTTC
CASSQERRGGRGTQYF
>.|TRBV7-2|TRBJ2-3|.
TGTGCCAGCAGCGAAGGGACACCCACAGATACGCAGTATTTT
CASSEGTPTDTQYF
>.|TRBV12-5|TRBJ1-2|.
TGTGCTAGTGGTTCCCAACCTCGGGGTGGCTACACCTTC
CASGSQPRGGYTF
>.|TRBV5-1|TRBJ1-2|.
TGCGCCAGCAGCTTGGCCTCGGAGCCTGGCTACACCTTC
CASSLASEPGYTF
>.|TRBV2|TRBJ1-5|.
TGTGCCAGCAGCCGGACGGACATCCGTTTGGCGCCCCAGCATTTT
CASSRTDIRLAPQHF
>once|TRBV7-9|TRBJ2-3|TRBD2
TGTGCCAGCAGCGCTTCTAGCGGGGGCAGCACAGATACGCAGTATTTT
CASSASSGGSTDTQYF
>.|TRBV6-4|TRBJ1-3|.
TGTGCCAGCAGTGCCTCCGTCCCCTCTGGAAACACCATATATTTT
CASSASVPSGNTIYF
>.|TRBV6-1|TRBJ1-5|TRBD1
TGTGCCAGCAGTGAAGCGGGACAGGGCCCCCTTGACCAGCCCCAGCATTTT
CASSEAGQGPLDQPQHF
>.|TRBV19|TRBJ1-3|.
TGTGCCAGTAGTAAGGTGCGGGTAAGAACTGGAAACACCATATATTTT
CASSKVRVRTGNTIYF
>few|TRBV4-1|TRBJ2-3|TRBD2
TGCGCCAGCAGCCAAGAGATCGGGACTAGGTCTGGTACGCAGTATTTT
CASSQEIGTRSGTQYF
>.|TRBV19|TRBJ2-7|TRBD1
TGTGCCAGTGGGGACAGGTTTACCTACGAGCAGTACTTC
CASGDRFTYEQYF
>.|TRBV4-1|TRBJ1-1|TRBD1
TGCGCCAGCAGCCAGTCGACAGGGGTATCTGAAGCTTTCTTT
CASSQSTGVSEAFF
>once|TRBV6-6|TRBJ2-7|.
TGTGCCAGCAGTTACCCATCGGGACATCTATCCTACGAGCAGTACTTC
CASSYPSGHLSYEQYF
>.|TRBV19|TRBJ2-1|.
TGTGCCAGTAGTATAGTATCCGACAATGAGCAGTTCTTC
CASSIVSDNEQFF
>few|TRBV7-9|TRBJ1-2|.
TGTGCCAGCAGCTTAGCCGGGGACTATGGCTACACCTTC
CASSLAGDYGYTF
>.|TRBV6-1|TRBJ1-6|.
TGTGCCAGCAGTTCATTACAGAGCAATTCACCCCTCCACTTT
CASSSLQSNSPLHF
>.|TRBV5-6|TRBJ1-2|.
TGTGCCAGCAGCTTGGGGACTATCTATGGCTACACCTTC
CASSLGTIYGYTF
>few|TRBV6-5|TRBJ1-1|.
TGTGCCAGCAGTTACTCGAGGGGCGGGGGTAACACTGAAGCTTTCTTT
CASSYSRGGGNTEAFF
>once|TRBV6-1|TRBJ1-1|TRBD1
TGTGCCAGCACCCTAGGACAGGGCTGGGCTTTCTTT
CASTLGQGWAFF
>.|TRBV2|TRBJ1-1|.
TGTGCCAGCAGTGAACTAGCGACGGCTCGAAACACTGAAGCTTTCTTT
CASSELATARNTEAFF
>.|TRBV29-1|TRBJ1-2|.
TGCAGCGTTCGGAGGGGTCGCGAATGCGAGACCTTC
CSVRRGRECETF
>.|TRBV6-5|TRBJ2-7|.
TGTGCCAGCAGCACTACCGGACTCCCCAACTACGAGCAGTACTTC
CASSTTGLPNYEQYF
>.|TRBV7-6|TRBJ2-6|.
TGTGCCAGCAGCTTAAGGTCTGGGGCCAACGGCCTGACTTTC
CASSLRSGANGLTF